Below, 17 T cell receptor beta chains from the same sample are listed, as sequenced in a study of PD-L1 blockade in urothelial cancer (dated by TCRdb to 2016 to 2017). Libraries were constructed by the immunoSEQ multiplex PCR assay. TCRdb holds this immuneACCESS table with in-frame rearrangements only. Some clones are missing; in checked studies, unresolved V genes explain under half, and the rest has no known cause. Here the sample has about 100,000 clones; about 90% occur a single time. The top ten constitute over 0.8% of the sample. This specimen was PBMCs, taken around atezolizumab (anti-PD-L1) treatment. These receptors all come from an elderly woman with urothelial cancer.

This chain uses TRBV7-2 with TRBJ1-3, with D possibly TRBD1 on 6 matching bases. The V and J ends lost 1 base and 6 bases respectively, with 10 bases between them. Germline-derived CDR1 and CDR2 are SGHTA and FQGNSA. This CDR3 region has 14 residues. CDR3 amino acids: CASSLDRVSNTIYF. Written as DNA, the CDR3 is TGTGCCAGCAGCTTAGACAGGGTTTCAAACACCATATATTTT. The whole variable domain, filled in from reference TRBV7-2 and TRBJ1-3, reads GAGVSQSPSNKVTEKGKDVELRCDPISGHTALYWYRQSLGQGLEFLIYFQGNSAPDKSGLPSDRFSAERTGGSVSTLTIQRTQQEDSAVYLCASSLDRVSNTIYFGEGSWLTVV.

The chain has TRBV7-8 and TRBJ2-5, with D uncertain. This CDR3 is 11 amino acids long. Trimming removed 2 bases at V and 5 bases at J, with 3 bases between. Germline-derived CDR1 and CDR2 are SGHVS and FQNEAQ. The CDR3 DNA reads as TGTGCCAGCAGCTTACAGGAGACCCAGTACTTC. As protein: CASSLQETQYF.

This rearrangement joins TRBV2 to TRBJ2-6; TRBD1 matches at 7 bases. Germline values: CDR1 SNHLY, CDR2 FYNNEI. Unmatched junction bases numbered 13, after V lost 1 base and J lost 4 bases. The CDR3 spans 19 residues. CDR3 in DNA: TGTGCCAGCAGTGAAGTAGGGCAGGGGGTATACTCCGGGGCCAACGTCCTGACTTTC. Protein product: CASSEVGQGVYSGANVLTF.

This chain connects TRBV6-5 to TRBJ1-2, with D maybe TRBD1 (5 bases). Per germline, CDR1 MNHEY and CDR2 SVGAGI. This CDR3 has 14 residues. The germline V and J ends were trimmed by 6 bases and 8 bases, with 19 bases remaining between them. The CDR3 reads CASSRTSGMGGYTF. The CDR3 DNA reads TGTGCCAGCAGCCGAACTTCAGGGATGGGGGGCTACACCTTC.

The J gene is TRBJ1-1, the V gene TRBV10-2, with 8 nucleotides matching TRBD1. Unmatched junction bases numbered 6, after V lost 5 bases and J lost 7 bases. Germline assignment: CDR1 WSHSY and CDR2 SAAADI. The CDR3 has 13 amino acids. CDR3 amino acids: CASSPGQGGEAFF. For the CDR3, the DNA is TGCGCCAGCAGTCCCGGACAGGGAGGTGAAGCTTTCTTT.

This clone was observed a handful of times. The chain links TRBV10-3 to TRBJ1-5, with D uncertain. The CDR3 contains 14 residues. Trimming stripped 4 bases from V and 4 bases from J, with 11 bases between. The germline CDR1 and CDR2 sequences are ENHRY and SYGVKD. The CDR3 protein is CAISARAENQPQHF. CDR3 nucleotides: TGTGCCATCAGTGCGCGGGCGGAAAATCAGCCCCAGCATTTT.

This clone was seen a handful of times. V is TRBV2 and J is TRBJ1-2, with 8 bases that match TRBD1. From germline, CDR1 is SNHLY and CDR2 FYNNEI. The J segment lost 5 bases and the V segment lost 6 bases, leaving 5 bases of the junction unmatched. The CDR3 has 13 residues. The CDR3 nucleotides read TGTGCCAGCAGAGGACAGGGTGTTTATGGCTACACCTTC. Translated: CASRGQGVYGYTF.

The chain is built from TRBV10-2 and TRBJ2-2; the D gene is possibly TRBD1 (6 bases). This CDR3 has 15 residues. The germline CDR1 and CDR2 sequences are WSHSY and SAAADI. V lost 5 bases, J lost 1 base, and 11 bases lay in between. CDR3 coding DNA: TGCGCCAGCAGTCCGGGACACCGGAACACCGGGGAGCTGTTTTTT. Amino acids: CASSPGHRNTGELFF.

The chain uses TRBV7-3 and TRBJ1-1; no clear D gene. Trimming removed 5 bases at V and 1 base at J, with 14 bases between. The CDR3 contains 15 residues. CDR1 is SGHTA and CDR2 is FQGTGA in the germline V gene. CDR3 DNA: TGTGCCAGCAGCCAAGCATTTTCTCCGAACACTGAAGCTTTCTTT. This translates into CASSQAFSPNTEAFF.

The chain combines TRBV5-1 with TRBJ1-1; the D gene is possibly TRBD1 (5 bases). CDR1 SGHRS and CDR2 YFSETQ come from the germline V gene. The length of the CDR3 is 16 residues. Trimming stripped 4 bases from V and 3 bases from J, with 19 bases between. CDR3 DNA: TGCGCCAGCAGCGCGGGACTCAACCCGGGGTACACTGAAGCTTTCTTT. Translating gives CASSAGLNPGYTEAFF.

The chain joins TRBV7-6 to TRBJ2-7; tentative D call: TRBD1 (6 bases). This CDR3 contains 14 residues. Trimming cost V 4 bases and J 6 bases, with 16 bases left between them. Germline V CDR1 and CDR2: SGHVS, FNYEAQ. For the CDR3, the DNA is TGTGCCAGCAGCTCCTCACAGGACAGTCCCGAGCAGTACTTC. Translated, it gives CASSSSQDSPEQYF.

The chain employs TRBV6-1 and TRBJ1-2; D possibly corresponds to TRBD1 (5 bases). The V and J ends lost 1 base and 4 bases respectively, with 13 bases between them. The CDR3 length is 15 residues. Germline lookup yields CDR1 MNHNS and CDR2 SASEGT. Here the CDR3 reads CASSEGGRRVYGYTF. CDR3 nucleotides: TGTGCCAGCAGTGAAGGGGGGAGGAGGGTCTATGGCTACACCTTC.

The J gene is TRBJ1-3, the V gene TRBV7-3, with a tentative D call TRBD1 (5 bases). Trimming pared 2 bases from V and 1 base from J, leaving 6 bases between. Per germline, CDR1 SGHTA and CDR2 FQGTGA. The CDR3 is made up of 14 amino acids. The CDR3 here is CASSLQGSGNTIYF. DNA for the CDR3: TGTGCCAGCAGCTTACAGGGTTCTGGAAACACCATATATTTT.

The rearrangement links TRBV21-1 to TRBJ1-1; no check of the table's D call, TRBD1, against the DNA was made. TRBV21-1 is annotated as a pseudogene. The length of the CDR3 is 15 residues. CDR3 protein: CASSSPTGRNTEAFF. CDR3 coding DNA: TGTGCCAGCAGCTCCCCGACAGGGAGGAACACTGAAGCTTTCTTT.

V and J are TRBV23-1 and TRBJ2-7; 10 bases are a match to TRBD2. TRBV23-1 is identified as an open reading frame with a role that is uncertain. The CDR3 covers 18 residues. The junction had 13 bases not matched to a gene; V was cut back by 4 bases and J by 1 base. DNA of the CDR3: TGCGCCAGCAGTCGTATCTCCCCTAGCGGGAGTGTATCCTACGAGCAGTACTTC. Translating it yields CASSRISPSGSVSYEQYF.

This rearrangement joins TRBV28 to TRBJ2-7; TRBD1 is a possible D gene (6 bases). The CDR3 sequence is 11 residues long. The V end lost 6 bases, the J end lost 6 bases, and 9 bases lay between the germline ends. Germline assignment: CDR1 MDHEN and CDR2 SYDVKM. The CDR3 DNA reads TGTGCCAGCAGCCTAGGGGGCGAGCAGTACTTC. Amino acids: CASSLGGEQYF.

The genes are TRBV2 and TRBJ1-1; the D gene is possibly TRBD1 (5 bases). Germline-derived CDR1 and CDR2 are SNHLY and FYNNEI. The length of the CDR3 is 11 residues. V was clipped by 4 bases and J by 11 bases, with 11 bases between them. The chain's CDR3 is CASSGNRIAFF. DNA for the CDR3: TGTGCCAGCAGTGGGAACAGGATTGCTTTCTTT.